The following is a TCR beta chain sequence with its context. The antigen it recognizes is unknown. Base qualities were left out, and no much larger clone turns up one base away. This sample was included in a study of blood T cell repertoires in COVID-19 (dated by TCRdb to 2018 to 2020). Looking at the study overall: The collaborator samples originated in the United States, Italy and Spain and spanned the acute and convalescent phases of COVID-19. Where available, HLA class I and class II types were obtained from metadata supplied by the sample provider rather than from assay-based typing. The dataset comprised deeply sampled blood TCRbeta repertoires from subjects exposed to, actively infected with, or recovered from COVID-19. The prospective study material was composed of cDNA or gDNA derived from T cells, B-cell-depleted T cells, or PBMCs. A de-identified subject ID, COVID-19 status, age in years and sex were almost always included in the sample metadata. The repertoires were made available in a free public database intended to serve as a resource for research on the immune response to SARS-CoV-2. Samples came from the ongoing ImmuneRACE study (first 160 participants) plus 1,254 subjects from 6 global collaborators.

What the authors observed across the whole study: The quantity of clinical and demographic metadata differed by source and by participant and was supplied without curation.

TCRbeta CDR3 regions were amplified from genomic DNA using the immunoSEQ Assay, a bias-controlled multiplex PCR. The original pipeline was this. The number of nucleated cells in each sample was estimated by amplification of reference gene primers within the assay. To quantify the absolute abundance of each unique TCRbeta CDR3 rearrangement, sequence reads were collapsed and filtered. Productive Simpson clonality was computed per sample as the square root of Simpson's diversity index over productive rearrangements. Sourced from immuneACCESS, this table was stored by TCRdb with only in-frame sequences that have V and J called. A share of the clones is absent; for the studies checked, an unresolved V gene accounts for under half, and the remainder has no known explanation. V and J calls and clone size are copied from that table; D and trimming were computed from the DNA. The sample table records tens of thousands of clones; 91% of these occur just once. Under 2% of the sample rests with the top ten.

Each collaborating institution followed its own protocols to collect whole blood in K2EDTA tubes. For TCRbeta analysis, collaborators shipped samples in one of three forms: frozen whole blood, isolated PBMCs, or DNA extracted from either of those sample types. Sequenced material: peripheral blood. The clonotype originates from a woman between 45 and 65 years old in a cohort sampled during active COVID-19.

The CDR3 here reads CATKGPGQPQHF. The bases are TGTGCCACGAAAGGGCCAGGGCAGCCCCAGCATTTT. This chain is built from TRBV27 and TRBJ1-5, with TRBD1 perhaps the D gene, on 5 matching bases. CDR1 and CDR2, per the germline V gene (reference sequence), are MNHEY and SMNVEV. Spanning cysteine to phenylalanine, the CDR3 consists of 12 amino acids. This entry keeps only the CDR3 DNA: 36 bases, framed from base 1. Between the V and J ends, shortened by 10 bases and 7 bases respectively, the junction contains 14 bases.